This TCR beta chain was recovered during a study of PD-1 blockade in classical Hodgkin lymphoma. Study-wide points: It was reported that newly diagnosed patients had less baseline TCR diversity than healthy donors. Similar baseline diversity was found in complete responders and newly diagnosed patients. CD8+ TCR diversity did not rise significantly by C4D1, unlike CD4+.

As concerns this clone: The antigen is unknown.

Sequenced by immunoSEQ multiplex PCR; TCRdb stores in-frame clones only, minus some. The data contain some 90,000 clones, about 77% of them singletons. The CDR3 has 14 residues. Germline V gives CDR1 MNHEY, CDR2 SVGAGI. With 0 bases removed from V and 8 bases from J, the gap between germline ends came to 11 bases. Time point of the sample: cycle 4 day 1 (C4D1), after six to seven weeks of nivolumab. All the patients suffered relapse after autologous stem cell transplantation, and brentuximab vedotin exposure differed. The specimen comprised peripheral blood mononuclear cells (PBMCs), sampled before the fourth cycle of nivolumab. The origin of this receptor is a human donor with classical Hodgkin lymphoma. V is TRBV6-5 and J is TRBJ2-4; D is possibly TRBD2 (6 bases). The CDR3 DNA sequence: TGTGCCAGCAGTTACTCTCGGGGGAACGACATTCAGTACTTC. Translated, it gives CASSYSRGNDIQYF.